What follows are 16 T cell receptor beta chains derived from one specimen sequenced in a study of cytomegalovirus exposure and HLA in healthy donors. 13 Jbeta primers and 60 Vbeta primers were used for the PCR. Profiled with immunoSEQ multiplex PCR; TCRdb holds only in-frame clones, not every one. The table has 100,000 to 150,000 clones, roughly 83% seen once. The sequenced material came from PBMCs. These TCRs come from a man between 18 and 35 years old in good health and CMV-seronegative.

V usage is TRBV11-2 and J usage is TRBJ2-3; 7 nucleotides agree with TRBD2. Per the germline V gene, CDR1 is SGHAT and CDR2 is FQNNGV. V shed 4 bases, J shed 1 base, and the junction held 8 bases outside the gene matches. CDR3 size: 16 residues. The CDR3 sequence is CASSWGGLSGTDTQYF. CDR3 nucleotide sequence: TGTGCCAGCAGCTGGGGGGGACTCTCTGGCACAGATACGCAGTATTTT.

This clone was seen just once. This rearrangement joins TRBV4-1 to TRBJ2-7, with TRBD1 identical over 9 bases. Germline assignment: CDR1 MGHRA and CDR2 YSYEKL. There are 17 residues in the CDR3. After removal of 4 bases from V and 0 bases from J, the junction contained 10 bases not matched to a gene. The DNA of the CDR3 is TGCGCCAGCAGCCGCGCGAGTGGGACAGGGCTCTCCTACGAGCAGTACTTC. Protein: CASSRASGTGLSYEQYF.

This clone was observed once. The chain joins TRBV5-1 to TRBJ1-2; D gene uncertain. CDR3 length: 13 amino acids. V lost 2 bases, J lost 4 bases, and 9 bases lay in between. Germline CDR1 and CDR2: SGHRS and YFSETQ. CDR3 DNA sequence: TGCGCCAGCAGCTTAGGAGGCTCCTATGGCTACACCTTC. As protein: CASSLGGSYGYTF. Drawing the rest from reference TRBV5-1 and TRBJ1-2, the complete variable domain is KAGVTQTPRYLIKTRGQQVTLSCSPISGHRSVSWYQQTPGQGLQFLFEYFSETQRNKGNFPGRFSGRQFSNSRSEMNVSTLELGDSALYLCASSLGGSYGYTFGSGTRLTVV.

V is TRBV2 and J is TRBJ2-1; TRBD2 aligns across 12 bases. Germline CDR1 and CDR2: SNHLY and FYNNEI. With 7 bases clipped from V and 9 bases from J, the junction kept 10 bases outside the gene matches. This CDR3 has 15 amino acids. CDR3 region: CASTQLAGGYCEQFF. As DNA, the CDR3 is TGTGCCAGCACCCAACTAGCGGGAGGATATTGTGAGCAGTTCTTC.

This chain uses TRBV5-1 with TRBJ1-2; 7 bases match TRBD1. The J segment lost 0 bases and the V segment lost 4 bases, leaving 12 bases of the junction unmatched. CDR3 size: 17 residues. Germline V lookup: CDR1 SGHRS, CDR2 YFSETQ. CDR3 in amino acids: CASSKGQLPSPNYGYTF. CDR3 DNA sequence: TGCGCCAGCAGCAAGGGACAGCTGCCGAGTCCTAACTATGGCTACACCTTC.

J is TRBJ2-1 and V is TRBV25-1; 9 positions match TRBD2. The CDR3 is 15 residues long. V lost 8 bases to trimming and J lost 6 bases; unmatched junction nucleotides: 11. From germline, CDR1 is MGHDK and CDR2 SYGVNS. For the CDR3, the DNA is TGTGCCAGCGGCAAGGCGGGAGGGCCAGTCAATGAGCAGTTCTTC. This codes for CASGKAGGPVNEQFF.

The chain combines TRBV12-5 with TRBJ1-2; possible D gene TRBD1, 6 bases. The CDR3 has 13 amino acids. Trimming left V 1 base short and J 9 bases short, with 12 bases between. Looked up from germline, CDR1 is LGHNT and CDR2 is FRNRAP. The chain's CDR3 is CASGLDREWSYTF. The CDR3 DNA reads TGTGCTAGTGGTTTGGACAGGGAATGGAGCTACACCTTC.

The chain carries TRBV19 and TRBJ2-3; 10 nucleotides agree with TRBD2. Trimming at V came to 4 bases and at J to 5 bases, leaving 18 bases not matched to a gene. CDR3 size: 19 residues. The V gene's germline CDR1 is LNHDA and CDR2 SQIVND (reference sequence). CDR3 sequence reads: CASSTFRDSGTSVGDTQYF. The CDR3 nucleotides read TGTGCCAGTAGTACGTTCAGGGATTCCGGGACTAGCGTAGGAGATACGCAGTATTTT.

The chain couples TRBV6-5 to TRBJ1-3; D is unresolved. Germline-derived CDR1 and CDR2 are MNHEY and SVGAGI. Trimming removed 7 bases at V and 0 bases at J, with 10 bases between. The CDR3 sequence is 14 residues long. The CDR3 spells CASKSGHSGNTIYF. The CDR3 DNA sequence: TGTGCCAGCAAGTCAGGCCACTCTGGAAACACCATATATTTT.

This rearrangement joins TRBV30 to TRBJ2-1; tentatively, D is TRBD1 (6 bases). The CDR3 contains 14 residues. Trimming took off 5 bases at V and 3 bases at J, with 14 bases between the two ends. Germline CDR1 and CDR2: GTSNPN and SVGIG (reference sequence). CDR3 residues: CAWSLTGLYNEQFF. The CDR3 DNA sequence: TGTGCCTGGTCGCTTACAGGGCTCTACAATGAGCAGTTCTTC.

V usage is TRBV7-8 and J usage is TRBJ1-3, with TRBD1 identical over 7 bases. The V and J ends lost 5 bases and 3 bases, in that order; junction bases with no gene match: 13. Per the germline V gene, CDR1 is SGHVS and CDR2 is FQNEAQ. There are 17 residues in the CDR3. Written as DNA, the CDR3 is TGTGCCAGCAGCCACAAGGGGACAGTACATAATGGAAACACCATATATTTT. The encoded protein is CASSHKGTVHNGNTIYF.

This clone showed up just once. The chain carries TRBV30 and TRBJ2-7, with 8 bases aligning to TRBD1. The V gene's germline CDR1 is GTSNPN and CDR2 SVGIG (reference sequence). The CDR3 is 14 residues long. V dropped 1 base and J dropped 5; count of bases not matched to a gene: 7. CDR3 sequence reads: CAWSAGQGFHEQYF. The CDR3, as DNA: TGTGCCTGGAGTGCCGGACAGGGTTTTCACGAGCAGTACTTC.

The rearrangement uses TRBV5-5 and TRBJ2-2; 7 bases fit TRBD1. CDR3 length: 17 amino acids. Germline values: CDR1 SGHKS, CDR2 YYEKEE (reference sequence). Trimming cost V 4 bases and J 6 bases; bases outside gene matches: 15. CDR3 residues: CASSTNRGENFPGELFF. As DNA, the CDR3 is TGTGCCAGCAGCACCAACAGGGGAGAGAACTTTCCCGGGGAGCTGTTTTTT.

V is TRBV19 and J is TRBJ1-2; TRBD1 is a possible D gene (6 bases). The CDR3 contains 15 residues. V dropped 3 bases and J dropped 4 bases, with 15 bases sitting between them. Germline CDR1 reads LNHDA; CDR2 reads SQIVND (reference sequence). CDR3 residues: CASSIPAGAGYGYTF. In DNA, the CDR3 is TGTGCCAGTAGTATCCCCGCGGGGGCGGGCTATGGCTACACCTTC.

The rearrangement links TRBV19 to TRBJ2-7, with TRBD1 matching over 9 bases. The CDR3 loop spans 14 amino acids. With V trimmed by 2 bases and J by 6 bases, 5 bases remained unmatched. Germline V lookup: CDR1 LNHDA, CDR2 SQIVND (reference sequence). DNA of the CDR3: TGTGCCAGTAGTATAAGGGGACAGGGTGGCGAGCAGTACTTC. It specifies CASSIRGQGGEQYF.

The CDR3 DNA reads as TGTGCCAGCAGCCAAGACAGGCGGTATAGCAATCAGCCCCAGCATTTT. Its protein is CASSQDRRYSNQPQHF. This sequence joins TRBV7-8 and TRBJ1-5; D perhaps matches TRBD1 (6 bases). The V end lost 5 bases, the J end lost 0 bases, and 14 bases lay between the germline ends. Germline V gene sequence: CDR1 SGHVS, CDR2 FQNEAQ. The CDR3 spans 16 residues.